A selection of T cell receptor beta chains follows, all from one sample in a study of blood T cell repertoires in COVID-19. Assay used: immunoSEQ multiplex PCR; TCRdb lists only in-frame clones, some missing. The sample consists of around 250,000 clones, 75% to 85% of them appearing once. The sample comprised PBMCs or T cells enriched from blood (not recorded which). The source of these receptors is a woman aged 45-59 years with acute COVID-19. Each CDR3 is given with its conserved first and last residue. A D gene is named only where the DNA matches it firmly. The listing skips clone size in some rows; elsewhere it reads once, few, many or a size class.

j_call: TRBJ1-1
clone_size: .
d_call: TRBD1
v_call: TRBV7-8
cdr3_length: 15
cdr3_aa: CASSRGQGTNTEAFF
cdr3_nt: TGTGCCAGCAGCCGAGGACAGGGAACGAACACTGAAGCTTTCTTT

j_call: TRBJ1-1
clone_size: .
d_call: .
v_call: TRBV30
cdr3_length: 11
cdr3_aa: CAWMVGMRAFF
cdr3_nt: TGTGCCTGGATGGTAGGAATGCGGGCTTTCTTT

j_call: TRBJ1-1
clone_size: .
d_call: .
v_call: TRBV6-5
cdr3_length: 15
cdr3_aa: CASSNTQAGVTEAFF
cdr3_nt: TGTGCCAGCAGTAACACACAGGCAGGCGTCACTGAAGCTTTCTTT

j_call: TRBJ2-2
clone_size: .
d_call: .
v_call: TRBV7-6
cdr3_length: 15
cdr3_aa: CASSYGEGNTGELFF
cdr3_nt: TGTGCCAGCAGCTATGGAGAAGGAAACACCGGGGAGCTGTTTTTT

j_call: TRBJ2-3
clone_size: .
d_call: TRBD2
v_call: TRBV19
cdr3_length: 16
cdr3_aa: CASSSTSGGAADTQYF
cdr3_nt: TGTGCCAGTAGCTCAACTAGCGGGGGGGCGGCAGATACGCAGTATTTT

j_call: TRBJ2-1
clone_size: .
d_call: TRBD1
v_call: TRBV30
cdr3_length: 15
cdr3_aa: CAWSVPGQGKNEQFF
cdr3_nt: TGTGCCTGGAGTGTACCCGGACAGGGCAAGAATGAGCAGTTCTTC

j_call: TRBJ1-2
clone_size: few
d_call: .
v_call: TRBV7-3
cdr3_length: 13
cdr3_aa: CASSPTEGYGYTF
cdr3_nt: TGTGCCAGCAGCCCCACGGAGGGCTATGGCTACACCTTC

j_call: TRBJ1-1
clone_size: .
d_call: .
v_call: TRBV2
cdr3_length: 14
cdr3_aa: CASSQDGKNTEAFF
cdr3_nt: TGTGCCAGCAGCCAGGACGGGAAGAACACTGAAGCTTTCTTT

j_call: TRBJ2-3
clone_size: few
d_call: .
v_call: TRBV5-1
cdr3_length: 15
cdr3_aa: CASSPGTSTTDTQYF
cdr3_nt: TGCGCCAGCAGCCCAGGGACTTCCACCACAGATACGCAGTATTTT

j_call: TRBJ1-1
clone_size: .
d_call: .
v_call: TRBV4-3
cdr3_length: 14
cdr3_aa: CASSPSTVNTEAFF
cdr3_nt: TGCGCCAGCAGCCCGAGTACAGTGAACACTGAAGCTTTCTTT

j_call: TRBJ2-7
clone_size: .
d_call: TRBD1
v_call: TRBV6-1
cdr3_length: 16
cdr3_aa: CASSEDAGTGTGEQYF
cdr3_nt: TGTGCCAGCAGTGAAGACGCCGGGACAGGGACTGGTGAGCAGTACTTC

j_call: TRBJ1-1
clone_size: .
d_call: .
v_call: TRBV18
cdr3_length: 10
cdr3_aa: CASAHTEAFF
cdr3_nt: TGTGCCAGCGCGCACACTGAAGCTTTCTTT

j_call: TRBJ2-7
clone_size: few
d_call: .
v_call: TRBV14
cdr3_length: 15
cdr3_aa: CASSILGSTSREQYF
cdr3_nt: TGTGCCAGCTCCATTCTCGGCAGCACTTCTAGAGAGCAGTACTTC

j_call: TRBJ1-2
clone_size: once
d_call: TRBD1
v_call: TRBV30
cdr3_length: 13
cdr3_aa: CAWGTGVNYGYTF
cdr3_nt: TGTGCCTGGGGGACAGGAGTGAACTATGGCTACACCTTC

j_call: TRBJ1-2
clone_size: .
d_call: TRBD1
v_call: TRBV5-1
cdr3_length: 14
cdr3_aa: CASSLGTGVLGYTF
cdr3_nt: TGCGCCAGCAGCTTAGGGACAGGGGTGCTTGGCTACACCTTC

j_call: TRBJ1-5
clone_size: .
d_call: .
v_call: TRBV10-3
cdr3_length: 14
cdr3_aa: CAIKEEAGDQPQHF
cdr3_nt: TGTGCCATCAAGGAGGAGGCAGGGGATCAGCCCCAGCATTTT

j_call: TRBJ1-6
clone_size: .
d_call: TRBD1
v_call: TRBV5-1
cdr3_length: 12
cdr3_aa: CASSPGQGTLHF
cdr3_nt: TGCGCCAGCAGCCCCGGACAGGGAACCCTCCACTTT

j_call: TRBJ1-2
clone_size: .
d_call: TRBD1
v_call: TRBV4-3
cdr3_length: 16
cdr3_aa: CASSQEGTGLNYGYTF
cdr3_nt: TGCGCCAGCAGCCAAGAGGGGACAGGCTTGAACTATGGCTACACCTTC

j_call: TRBJ2-7
clone_size: .
d_call: .
v_call: TRBV10-3
cdr3_length: 13
cdr3_aa: CASKGDFSYEQYF
cdr3_nt: TGTGCCTCGAAAGGGGATTTCTCCTACGAGCAGTACTTC

j_call: TRBJ1-4
clone_size: .
d_call: .
v_call: TRBV27
cdr3_length: 17
cdr3_aa: CASSRDMRQPTNEKLFF
cdr3_nt: TGTGCCAGCAGTCGAGATATGAGACAGCCAACTAATGAAAAACTGTTTTTT

j_call: TRBJ1-5
clone_size: .
d_call: .
v_call: TRBV5-8
cdr3_length: 14
cdr3_aa: CASSSRVPNQPQHF
cdr3_nt: TGTGCCAGCAGCTCACGGGTCCCCAATCAGCCCCAGCATTTT

j_call: TRBJ1-1
clone_size: once
d_call: .
v_call: TRBV30
cdr3_length: 12
cdr3_aa: CAWSVRRDRAFF
cdr3_nt: TGTGCCTGGAGTGTACGTCGGGATCGAGCTTTCTTT

j_call: TRBJ2-5
clone_size: .
d_call: .
v_call: TRBV6-5
cdr3_length: 13
cdr3_aa: CASSSLSQETQYF
cdr3_nt: TGTGCCAGCAGTTCCTTATCCCAAGAGACCCAGTACTTC

j_call: TRBJ2-7
clone_size: .
d_call: .
v_call: TRBV27
cdr3_length: 13
cdr3_aa: CASSRGSNYEQYF
cdr3_nt: TGTGCCAGCAGCCGTGGGAGTAACTACGAGCAGTACTTC

j_call: TRBJ2-5
clone_size: .
d_call: .
v_call: TRBV5-1
cdr3_length: 14
cdr3_aa: CASSLTAVQETQYF
cdr3_nt: TGCGCCAGCAGCTTAACAGCCGTACAAGAGACCCAGTACTTC

j_call: TRBJ2-5
clone_size: .
d_call: TRBD2
v_call: TRBV19
cdr3_length: 17
cdr3_aa: CASSSGLAGRHQETQYF
cdr3_nt: TGTGCCAGTAGTTCAGGACTAGCGGGGAGGCATCAAGAGACCCAGTACTTC

j_call: TRBJ1-1
clone_size: .
d_call: .
v_call: TRBV7-9
cdr3_length: 17
cdr3_aa: CASSSHFYWWANTEAFF
cdr3_nt: TGTGCCAGCAGCTCGCACTTTTACTGGTGGGCGAACACTGAAGCTTTCTTT

j_call: TRBJ1-6
clone_size: few
d_call: TRBD1
v_call: TRBV30
cdr3_length: 14
cdr3_aa: CAGDRGTIGSPLHF
cdr3_nt: TGTGCCGGGGACAGGGGGACAATCGGTTCACCCCTCCACTTT

j_call: TRBJ1-5
clone_size: .
d_call: TRBD1
v_call: TRBV18
cdr3_length: 15
cdr3_aa: CASSPVGQGNQPQHF
cdr3_nt: TGTGCCAGCTCACCAGTAGGACAGGGGAATCAGCCCCAGCATTTT

j_call: TRBJ2-5
clone_size: .
d_call: TRBD1
v_call: TRBV19
cdr3_length: 15
cdr3_aa: CASSITGQQQETQYF
cdr3_nt: TGTGCCAGTAGTATAACGGGACAGCAACAAGAGACCCAGTACTTC